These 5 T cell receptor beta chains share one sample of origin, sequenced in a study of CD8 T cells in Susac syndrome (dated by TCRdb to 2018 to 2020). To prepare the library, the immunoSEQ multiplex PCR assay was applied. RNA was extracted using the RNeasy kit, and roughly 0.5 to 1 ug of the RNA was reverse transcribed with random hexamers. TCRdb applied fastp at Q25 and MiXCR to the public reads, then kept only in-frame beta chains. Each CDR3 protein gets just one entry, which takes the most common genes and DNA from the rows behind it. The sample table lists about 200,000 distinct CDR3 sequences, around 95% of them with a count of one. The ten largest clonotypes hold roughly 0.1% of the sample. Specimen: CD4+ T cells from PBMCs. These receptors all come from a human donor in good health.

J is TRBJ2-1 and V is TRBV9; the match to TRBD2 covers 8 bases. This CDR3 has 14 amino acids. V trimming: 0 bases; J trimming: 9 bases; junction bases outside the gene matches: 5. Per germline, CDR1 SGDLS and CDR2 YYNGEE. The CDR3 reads CASSVVGRAFEQFF. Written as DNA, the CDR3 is TGTGCCAGCAGCGTAGTCGGGAGGGCCTTTGAGCAGTTCTTC.

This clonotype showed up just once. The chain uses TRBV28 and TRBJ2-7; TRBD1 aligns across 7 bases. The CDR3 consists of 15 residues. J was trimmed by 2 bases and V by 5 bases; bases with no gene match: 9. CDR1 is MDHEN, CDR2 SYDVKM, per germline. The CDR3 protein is CASSPQGTETYEQYV. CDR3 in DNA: TGTGCCAGCAGTCCCCAGGGGACAGAAACCTACGAGCAGTACGTC.

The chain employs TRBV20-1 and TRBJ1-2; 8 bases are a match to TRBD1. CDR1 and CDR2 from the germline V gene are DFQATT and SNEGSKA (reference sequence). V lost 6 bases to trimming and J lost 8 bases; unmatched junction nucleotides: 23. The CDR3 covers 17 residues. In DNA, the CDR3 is TGCAGTGCCCATAACTCGGACAGGGCAAGACAATTGGGAGGCTACACCTTC. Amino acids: CSAHNSDRARQLGGYTF.

CDR3 amino acids: CASSSGTASNQPQHF. DNA for the CDR3: TGTGCCAGTAGTTCCGGGACAGCTAGCAATCAGCCCCAGCATTTT. The chain joins TRBV19 to TRBJ1-5, with TRBD1 identical over 7 bases. V shed 5 bases, J shed 0 bases, and the junction held 4 bases outside the gene matches. Germline V gene sequence: CDR1 LNHDA, CDR2 SQIVND (reference sequence). The CDR3 is 15 amino acids.

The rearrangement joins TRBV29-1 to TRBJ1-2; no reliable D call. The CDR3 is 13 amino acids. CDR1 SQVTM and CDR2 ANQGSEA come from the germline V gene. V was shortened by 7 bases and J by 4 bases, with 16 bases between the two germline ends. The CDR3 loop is CSAATDGTYGYTF. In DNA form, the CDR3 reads TGCAGCGCTGCTACGGACGGAACCTATGGCTACACCTTC.